This T cell receptor (beta chain) came from a study of cytomegalovirus exposure and HLA in healthy donors (dated by TCRdb to 2016 to 2017). A note on the overall study: In an earlier analysis of about 560 of the donors, roughly 300 Gb of sequence data and just under 120 million unique TCR beta sequences from 150 million to 200 million T cells were reported. An early release that covered approximately 600 HLA-typed donors contained 300 to 350 gigabases of sequencing data and 75 million to 100 million unique TCR sequences. Of the 300 to 500 genotyped donors, roughly 80% were placed in the genetic ancestry cluster associated with self-reported Caucasian donors. The study aimed to test whether signatures of past pathogen exposure could be identified by cataloging public T cell receptors. The study used immunosequencing to profile the T cell repertoires of several hundred subjects and linked those repertoires to cytomegalovirus serostatus. Besides the first cohort of more than 650 subjects, a separate validation cohort made up of over 95 different subjects was used. To predict cytomegalovirus infection status, the study combined high-throughput TCR immunosequencing, statistical association of individual TCRs with disease status, and machine learning. A later analysis re-examined previously published TCR beta repertoires from over 500 donors and added high-resolution HLA genotyping to investigate patterns of TCR occurrence. Rather than using new phenotypic data, the later analysis identified candidate immune exposures from TCR beta sequences and from how often those sequences occurred across donors. An earlier analysis of a few hundred of the donors applied high-throughput TCR beta sequencing to assess whether each TCR beta V gene segment acted as functional or pseudogenic. Alongside the repertoire data, information on donor age, sex, ethnicity and CMV serostatus was compiled. A later genetic analysis took genome-wide SNP genotypes for about 55% of the roughly 670 donors and used that subset as a discovery cohort. All discovery cohort repertoires had been generated on a single sequencing platform. Class I and class II HLA loci were covered by the typing at four-digit resolution. The number of typed donors differed by locus: about 620-630 for A, B, C, DRB1 and DQB1; approximately 530 for DQA1; 606 for DPA1; and some 430 for DPB1. Four or five DR-DQ haplotypes were treated as single units for association and clustering because of strong linkage in the cohort. Among under 450 genotyped donors of the cohort, an average of around 240,000 unique TCR beta nucleotide sequences were sequenced per donor, roughly a sixth of them non-productive. The paper as a whole reports these results and caveats: The authors suggested that the approach could potentially be extended to other disease states and immunological phenotypes. The only immune exposure information available for the cohort was CMV serostatus. Correlated functional status among segregating V segments might be attributable to linkage disequilibrium, but an unknown experimental factor could not be ruled out. In an earlier analysis of approximately 590 of the donors, most TCR beta V segments were observed in productive rearrangements about 87% or about 30% of the time, broadly matching IMGT annotations. A later analysis associated approximately 17,000 TCR beta sequences with specific HLA alleles at a false discovery rate of 0.05. According to a later analysis, most CMV-associated TCR beta chains appeared to be HLA-restricted, and the HLA associations seemed to be driven largely by CMV exposure. A further reported finding was that TCR beta sequences accurately predicted the HLA-A and HLA-B alleles for most subjects in the first cohort. Because the 87-base-pair reads could not distinguish some IMGT-functional V segments, including TRBV6-2 and TRBV6-3, those segments were excluded. Strong co-occurrence of HLA alleles, especially DR and DQ, made assigning TCR associations to individual alleles difficult. Because HLA typing was unavailable for some donors at each locus, only the typed subset was used in association tests. The study listed approximately 150 TCR beta chains as associated with cytomegalovirus. In a later analysis, several top co-occurrence clusters were reported to appear linked to parvovirus B19, influenza, CMV and Epstein-Barr virus. In a later analysis, the rate of TCR association differed among HLA loci, with DRB1 alleles having the most associated TCRs and HLA-C alleles having the fewest. In a later genetic analysis, a missense DCLRE1C variant was associated with V-gene and J-gene trimming of TCR beta chains, and the association was replicated in an independent cohort. The earlier analysis of 587 of the donors excluded approximately 15 rarely observed V segments, including chromosome 9 orphons, because counts were too low. Only TCR beta chains were sequenced in this cohort, and the absence of alpha or paired-chain data limited detectable features. While some public TCRs were present in many individuals, most TCR sequences turned up only very rarely across donors. In a later genetic analysis, fewer N-insertions in productive TCRs were reported among donors in an Asian-associated ancestry cluster than the roughly 670-donor mean. A group of highly shared sequence variants was considered likely to be a technical artifact of the sequencing pipeline. In a later analysis, HLA-associated TCR beta chains were found to be more clonally expanded and to have lower generation probabilities than equally common non-associated chains. Three of the identified cytomegalovirus-associated TCR beta chains were confirmed in vitro to be specific for cytomegalovirus antigens. The classifier was reported to diagnose cytomegalovirus status with high specificity and sensitivity in both the original and validation cohorts. Roughly uniform sequencing depth across donors was assumed in presence/absence analyses, although this assumption may not hold.

On this clone: No antigen is known for it. No much larger clonotype is one base removed from it; base qualities were not supplied.

In total, over 600 healthy bone marrow donors made up the cohort. At the time of sampling, all cohort members were nominally healthy, though unrecorded immune exposures were likely present. The donor was CMV seropositive and belonged to the group of 270 or so seropositive cohort members. A peripheral blood sample was collected from each donor, and TCR beta sequencing was performed on peripheral blood mononuclear cells. The Qiagen DNeasy Blood Extraction Kit was used to extract genomic DNA from the blood cell samples. Library generation was performed with the immunoSEQ multiplex PCR assay. For the multiplex PCR, a mixture combining 60 forward primers for TCR Vbeta segments and 13 reverse primers for TCR Jbeta segments was used. A multiplex PCR assay on genomic DNA amplified the CDR3 region of rearranged TCR beta genes. Amplified TCR beta libraries were sequenced as 87-base-pair reads on the Illumina HiSeq System. The original pipeline was this. In a later analysis, some 80 million unique TCR beta chains were counted across the approximately 620 repertoires, and some 10 million of these chains were shared by at least two donors. To remove PCR and sequencing errors, raw reads were error-corrected and collapsed into unique sequences using a nearest-neighbor algorithm that merged closely related sequences. To assign V, D and J gene segments, CDR3 sequences were aligned to IMGT reference sequences. For a sequence to be retained, at least a six-nucleotide match to both a V gene segment and a J gene segment was required. A rearrangement counted as productive if the CDR3 had no stop codons and remained in frame with V and J, and every other rearrangement counted as non-productive. Following IMGT convention, CDR3 was defined as the stretch from the second conserved V-encoded cysteine to the conserved J-encoded phenylalanine. Sequences without an unambiguous match to a single V gene segment were excluded from the earlier analysis of a few hundred of the donors. An earlier analysis of a few hundred of the donors called V segments functional above 56.7% productive rearrangements and segregating when the between-donor standard deviation exceeded 5%. To diagnose cytomegalovirus status from the catalog of TCR beta chain sequences, a statistical classification framework was built. A later analysis assigned V and J genes by comparing TCR nucleotide sequences with IMGT/GENE-DB human TR gene sequences. A later analysis assigned CDR3 sequences and most-parsimonious VDJ recombination scenarios with the TCRdist pipeline. In a later analysis, each TCR beta chain was defined by its CDR3 amino acid sequence together with its V-gene family, and reads without a unique V-gene family were excluded. In a later analysis, fewer than 600 highly shared, low-generation-probability nucleotide sequences were removed to address suspected cross-contamination and a sequencing artifact. In a later analysis, a clonal expansion index for each public chain was calculated from normalized within-repertoire ranks of inferred template counts. Generation probabilities in a later analysis came from a VDJ recombination model fitted to out-of-frame rearrangements, and those results were checked against IGoR. In a later analysis, hypergeometric tests were used to score TCR-TCR, TCR-HLA and TCR-CMV co-occurrence, with a repertoire-size bias correction applied to TCR pairs. In a later analysis, false discovery rates were estimated by permuting HLA or CMV assignments 20 times. A later analysis grouped co-occurring TCRs with DBSCAN, adding TCRdist sequence similarity when clustering within HLA-allele-positive subsets. For co-occurrence clustering, repertoires with fewer than 30,000 or more than 120,000 public chains were excluded, along with a handful of repertoires with anomalous nucleotide sharing. TCRdb retrieved this table from immuneACCESS and kept in-frame rearrangements only. Not all clones are present; in checked studies, unresolved V genes account for under half, and no reason is known for the remainder. V and J calls and clone size are copied from that table; D and trimming were computed from the DNA. The sample table records around 140,000 clones; 70% to 80% of these occur just once. Clones ranked in the top ten supply 5% to 8% of the sample.

The germline V and J ends show losses of 7 bases and 6 bases respectively, and no gene match explains 4 bases of the junction. CDR1 SNHLY and CDR2 FYNNEI are derived from the germline V gene. From the cysteine through the phenylalanine, the CDR3 covers 14 amino acids. The DNA shown is the 42-base CDR3, in frame from base 1. The clonotype comes from a woman aged 40-49 years in good health and CMV-seropositive. Recombination connected TRBV2 to TRBJ2-7; the central 15 bases match TRBD2. Material for sequencing was PBMCs. The base sequence is TGTGCCAGCATCGGACTAGCGGGAGGGACCGAGCAGTACTTC. Its translation is CASIGLAGGTEQYF.